This T cell receptor beta chain emerged from a study of blood T cell repertoires in COVID-19. Clones were sequenced by immunoSEQ multiplex PCR, and TCRdb holds only the in-frame ones, with some missing. The table includes 110,000 or so clones, approximately 81% detected once. Germline CDR1 MGHRA, CDR2 YSYEKL. The CDR3 totals 17 residues. The trim removed 3 bases at V and 4 bases at J, leaving 10 bases unmatched. The receptor comes from a human donor in a cohort sampled during active COVID-19. The rearrangement links TRBV4-1 to TRBJ2-3, with 10 nucleotides matching TRBD2. Sequencing was performed on peripheral blood. The CDR3 region is CASSQGIAGGRPDTQYF. The CDR3 bases are TGCGCCAGCAGCCAGGGTATAGCGGGGGGAAGACCAGATACGCAGTATTTT.